These 22 T cell receptor beta chains originate from one sample sequenced in a study of T-cell memory formation after mild COVID-19 (dated by TCRdb to 2020 to 2023). Library construction relied on 5' RACE. The instrument was an Illumina NovaSeq 6000. TCRdb passed the public sequencing reads through fastp at Q25 and MiXCR, retaining productive beta sequences. Each CDR3 protein gets just one entry, which takes the most common genes and DNA from the rows behind it. The sample data list 150,000 to 200,000 distinct CDR3 sequences, and about a third of these were observed just once. Approximately 12% of the sample is in the top ten clones. Sample: PBMCs or a T cell subset sorted from them (not recorded which). Receptors were obtained from an adult woman who had mild COVID-19 (a few samples of this study predate the infection). The sample titles of this study are shuffled in the database, so cell type and time point are left out; the donor was told from shared clones.

This sequence joins TRBV7-9 and TRBJ1-4, with TRBD1 identical over 7 bases. This CDR3 has 15 residues. Unmatched junction bases numbered 5, after V lost 5 bases and J lost 2 bases. The germline V gene has CDR1 SEHNR and CDR2 FQNEAQ (reference sequence). Here the CDR3 DNA reads TGTGCCAGCAGCCTCAAACAGGGGACTAATGAAAAACTGTTTTTT. This encodes CASSLKQGTNEKLFF. The full variable domain, rest sourced from reference TRBV7-9 and TRBJ1-4, is DTGVSQNPRHKITKRGQNVTFRCDPISEHNRLYWYRQTLGQGPEFLTYFQNEAQLEKSRLLSDRFSAERPKGSFSTLEIQRTEQGDSAMYLCASSLKQGTNEKLFFGSGTQLSVL.

V gene TRBV7-9 combines with J gene TRBJ2-1, with D possibly TRBD1 on 6 matching bases. Trimming cost V 0 bases and J 7 bases, with 16 bases left between them. Looked up from germline, CDR1 is SEHNR and CDR2 is FQNEAQ (reference sequence). The CDR3 runs to 16 residues. In nucleotides, the CDR3 is TGTGCCAGCAGCTTAGCAGAAACAGGGAGACGAAATGAGCAGTTCTTC. Its translation is CASSLAETGRRNEQFF.

The rearrangement joins TRBV5-1 to TRBJ2-7; unclear D gene. Germline-derived CDR1 and CDR2 are SGHRS and YFSETQ. Trimming shortened V by 2 bases and J by 0 bases, and 6 bases separated the two germline ends. This CDR3 is built from 13 residues. This CDR3 is CASSFGSSYEQYF. In DNA form, the CDR3 reads TGCGCCAGCAGCTTCGGTAGCTCCTACGAGCAGTACTTC.

The chain's CDR3 is CSASPETYEQYF. The CDR3 DNA is TGCAGTGCTAGCCCCGAAACCTACGAGCAGTACTTC. V is TRBV20-1 and J is TRBJ2-7, with unresolved D. This CDR3 has 12 residues. Per germline, CDR1 DFQATT and CDR2 SNEGSKA (reference sequence). The ends were cut back, 3 bases at V and 2 bases at J, with 8 bases in the middle.

This rearrangement joins TRBV11-2 to TRBJ2-7; the match to TRBD1 covers 9 bases. This CDR3 is built from 14 residues. J gave up 3 bases and V 2 bases, and 2 bases lay outside the gene matches. Looked up from germline, CDR1 is SGHAT and CDR2 is FQNNGV. The CDR3 DNA sequence: TGTGCCAGCAGCTTAACAGGGGGCAACTACGAGCAGTACTTC. Its translation: CASSLTGGNYEQYF.

The V and J genes are TRBV18 and TRBJ2-1, with D uncertain. This CDR3 contains 13 residues. Trimming removed 2 bases from V and 7 bases from J, with 9 bases in between. CDR1 and CDR2 from the germline V gene are KGHSH and LQKENI. The DNA for the CDR3 is TGTGCCAGCTCACCAGACCAGTTTAATGAGCAGTTCTTC. Translated: CASSPDQFNEQFF. The entire variable domain, with the rest obtained from reference TRBV18 and TRBJ2-1, is as follows: NAGVMQNPRHLVRRRGQEARLRCSPMKGHSHVYWYRQLPEEGLKFMVYLQKENIIDESGMPKERFSAEFPKEGPSILRIQQVVRGDSAAYFCASSPDQFNEQFFGPGTRLTVL.

In this sample, this clonotype turned up once. The chain recombines TRBV7-2 with TRBJ1-2; D gene uncertain. V was pared by 5 bases and J by 0 bases, with 7 bases between. The CDR3 runs to 13 residues. Germline values: CDR1 SGHTA, CDR2 FQGNSA. The CDR3 protein is CASSKDANYGYTF. The CDR3 nucleotides read TGTGCCAGCAGCAAAGATGCTAACTATGGCTACACCTTC.

As DNA, the CDR3 is TGTGCCACCAGTGATTCGTCCCGTTCCTACGAGCAGTACTTC. It is translated as CATSDSSRSYEQYF. The chain is built from TRBV24-1 and TRBJ2-7; D is ambiguous. Germline V lookup: CDR1 KGHDR, CDR2 SFDVKD. The CDR3 length is 14 residues. V lost 2 bases and J 1 base, leaving 8 bases between the germline ends.

V and J are TRBV5-5 and TRBJ2-1; a possible D gene is TRBD2 (5 bases). CDR1 SGHKS and CDR2 YYEKEE come from the germline V gene (reference sequence). Between the trimmed V and J ends, which lost 4 bases and 8 bases, there was a span of 16 bases. The CDR3 covers 14 residues. DNA of the CDR3: TGTGCCAGCAGCACTTGGTTCGGGGAGCATGAGCAGTTCTTC. This gives the protein CASSTWFGEHEQFF.

The CDR3, as DNA: TGTGCCAGCAGCTTCGGAGCTGGGCAGGGGGGGGACTATGGCTACACCTTC. Translating gives CASSFGAGQGGDYGYTF. The chain recombines TRBV7-8 with TRBJ1-2; the match to TRBD1 covers 7 bases. Germline CDR1 is SGHVS and CDR2 is FQNEAQ. The CDR3 consists of 17 residues. V trimming: 3 bases; J trimming: 3 bases; junction bases outside the gene matches: 13.

The rearrangement joins TRBV18 to TRBJ2-5; either TRBD1 or TRBD2 may supply D (5 bases each). CDR1 and CDR2 (germline): KGHSH, LQKENI. V dropped 4 bases and J dropped 6 bases, with 12 bases sitting between them. The length of the CDR3 is 13 residues. The DNA for the CDR3 is TGTGCCAGCTCACGGGACCCTCGGCAGACCCAGTACTTC. It is translated as CASSRDPRQTQYF.

In this sample, this clonotype turned up a few times. This chain joins TRBV12-3 or TRBV12-4 and TRBJ2-2; 8 bases are a match to TRBD2. This CDR3 contains 17 residues. Losses at the gene ends were 0 bases for V and 4 bases for J; bases not matched to a gene: 7. The CDR3 sequence is CASSLALGGGTTGELFF. CDR3 nucleotide sequence: TGTGCCAGCAGTTTAGCGCTGGGCGGGGGGACCACCGGGGAGCTGTTTTTT.

V usage is TRBV5-1 and J usage is TRBJ2-7; possible D gene TRBD1, 5 bases. V lost 4 bases and J 0 bases, leaving 20 bases between the germline ends. CDR3 length: 17 amino acids. Looked up from germline, CDR1 is SGHRS and CDR2 is YFSETQ. CDR3 residues: CASSPTQGTISSYEQYF. In nucleotides, the CDR3 is TGCGCCAGCAGCCCCACGCAGGGCACAATCAGCTCCTACGAGCAGTACTTC.

This clonotype occurred a few times. This rearrangement joins TRBV7-9 to TRBJ1-1; TRBD1 aligns across 9 bases. This CDR3 region has 16 residues. Germline V gene lookup returns CDR1 SEHNR and CDR2 FQNEAQ (reference sequence). V was clipped by 5 bases and J by 4 bases; unmatched bases: 11. CDR3 loop: CASSVPGQGFFTEAFF. CDR3 DNA: TGTGCCAGCAGCGTCCCGGGACAGGGTTTCTTCACTGAAGCTTTCTTT.

V gene TRBV9 combines with J gene TRBJ2-1; 8 bases map to TRBD2. The CDR3 is 16 amino acids. Germline V lookup: CDR1 SGDLS, CDR2 YYNGEE. V was pared by 3 bases and J by 8 bases, with 13 bases of the junction left unmatched. CDR3 nucleotide sequence: TGTGCCAGCAGCGCCTTTGAGCGGGAGAGACGGGATGAGCAGTTCTTC. It encodes CASSAFERERRDEQFF.

The chain combines TRBV29-1 with TRBJ1-1; D gene ambiguous. CDR1 is SQVTM, CDR2 ANQGSEA, per germline. This CDR3 has 16 residues. Trimming removed 4 bases at V and 1 base at J, with 19 bases between. The CDR3 region is CSVGGGPRESNTEAFF. The CDR3 nucleotides read TGCAGCGTTGGGGGAGGTCCGCGGGAATCGAACACTGAAGCTTTCTTT.

This clonotype was found a few times. The chain combines TRBV5-5 with TRBJ1-2, with TRBD1 as a possible D gene (5 bases). CDR1 SGHKS and CDR2 YYEKEE come from the germline V gene (reference sequence). V was clipped by 7 bases and J by 3 bases, with 19 bases between them. The CDR3 is 15 residues long. The CDR3 region has the DNA TGTGCCAGCGCCGAAGGGGACTCTACGGACTATGGCTACACCTTC. It codes for CASAEGDSTDYGYTF.

J is TRBJ2-7 and V is TRBV7-8, with no clear D. Germline V gene lookup returns CDR1 SGHVS and CDR2 FQNEAQ. V was shortened by 7 bases and J by 2 bases, with 15 bases between the two germline ends. CDR3 size: 14 residues. This chain's CDR3 is CASTAAPSAYEQYF. The CDR3 coding sequence is TGTGCCAGCACTGCCGCGCCTTCGGCCTACGAGCAGTACTTC.

This clonotype was detected a few times. This chain connects TRBV5-4 to TRBJ2-1; 7 bases align to TRBD1. CDR1 SGHNT and CDR2 YYREEE come from the germline V gene (reference sequence). Losses at the gene ends were 4 bases for V and 4 bases for J; bases not matched to a gene: 8. The CDR3 sequence is 15 residues long. The CDR3 coding sequence is TGTGCCAGCAGCCCGACAGGGATCGCTTACAATGAGCAGTTCTTC. Protein product: CASSPTGIAYNEQFF.

This clonotype was counted between two and nine times. This chain uses TRBV24-1 with TRBJ2-2, with 7 bases aligning to TRBD2. Germline lookup yields CDR1 KGHDR and CDR2 SFDVKD. Trimming removed 3 bases from V and 6 bases from J; junction bases left unmatched: 15. The length of the CDR3 is 18 residues. The CDR3: CATSDIRPVPSGAGELFF. The CDR3 DNA is TGTGCCACCAGTGATATCCGACCAGTACCTAGCGGTGCCGGGGAGCTGTTTTTT.

The V call is TRBV12-3 or TRBV12-4, the J call TRBJ1-5; the D gene is possibly TRBD1 (6 bases). V was cut by 6 bases and J by 4 bases, with 34 bases left in between. The CDR3 loop spans 21 amino acids. CDR3 region: CASSFRNGSGVFSDLNQPQHF. The CDR3 nucleotides are TGTGCCAGCAGCTTCCGTAATGGGTCAGGGGTTTTTTCCGATTTGAATCAGCCCCAGCATTTT.

This rearrangement joins TRBV6-6 to TRBJ2-3; a possible D gene is TRBD2 (5 bases). V was pared by 2 bases and J by 3 bases, with 12 bases between. CDR3 length: 15 amino acids. CDR1 MNHNY and CDR2 SVGAGI come from the germline V gene (reference sequence). The CDR3 region is CASSYARVGTDTQYF. The CDR3 DNA is TGTGCCAGCAGTTACGCGAGGGTAGGGACAGATACGCAGTATTTT.